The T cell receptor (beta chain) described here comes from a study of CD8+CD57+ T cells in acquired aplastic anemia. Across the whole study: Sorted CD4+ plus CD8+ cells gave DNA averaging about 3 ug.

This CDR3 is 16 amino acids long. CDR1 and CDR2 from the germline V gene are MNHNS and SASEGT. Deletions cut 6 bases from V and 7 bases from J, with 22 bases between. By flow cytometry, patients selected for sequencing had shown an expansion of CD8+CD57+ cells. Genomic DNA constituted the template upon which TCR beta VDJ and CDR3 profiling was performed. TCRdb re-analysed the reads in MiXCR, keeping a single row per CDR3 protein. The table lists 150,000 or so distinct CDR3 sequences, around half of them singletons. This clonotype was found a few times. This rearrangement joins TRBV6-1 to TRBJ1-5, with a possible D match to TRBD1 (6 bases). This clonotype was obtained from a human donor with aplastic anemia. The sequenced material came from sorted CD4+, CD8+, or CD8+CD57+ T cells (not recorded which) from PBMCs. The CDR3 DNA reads TGTGCCAGCAGCATAGGGGACCTCCTAGGGGGGCAGCCCCAGCATTTT. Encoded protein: CASSIGDLLGGQPQHF.